Sequencing of this T cell receptor (beta chain) was carried out in a study of T cell repertoires in cytomegalovirus infection. Regarding the study as a whole: HLA-C-restricted CMV-specific TCR beta clonotypes prevailed in the ex vivo response.

The CDR3 spans 14 residues. Germline lookup yields CDR1 SGHTA and CDR2 FQGNSA. Trimming cost V 6 bases and J 9 bases, with 18 bases left between them. With regard to this clonotype: As yet, its antigen is unknown. A much larger clonotype is one base distant, so this may be a read error.

TCRdb re-called the reads through MiXCR, storing one row per CDR3 protein. Among over 90,000 distinct CDR3 sequences listed, approximately 15% were seen once. The sequencing input was PBMCs. The V call is TRBV7-2, the J call TRBJ2-1; TRBD2 might be the D (7 bases). The origin of this receptor is a human donor in good health (CMV status not recorded). Some clones in this sample may be carry-over from other donors' samples. The CDR3 DNA reads as TGTGCCAGCAGAATAGTGGGGGGGGCCAGTGAGCAGTTCTTC. Encoded protein: CASRIVGGASEQFF.